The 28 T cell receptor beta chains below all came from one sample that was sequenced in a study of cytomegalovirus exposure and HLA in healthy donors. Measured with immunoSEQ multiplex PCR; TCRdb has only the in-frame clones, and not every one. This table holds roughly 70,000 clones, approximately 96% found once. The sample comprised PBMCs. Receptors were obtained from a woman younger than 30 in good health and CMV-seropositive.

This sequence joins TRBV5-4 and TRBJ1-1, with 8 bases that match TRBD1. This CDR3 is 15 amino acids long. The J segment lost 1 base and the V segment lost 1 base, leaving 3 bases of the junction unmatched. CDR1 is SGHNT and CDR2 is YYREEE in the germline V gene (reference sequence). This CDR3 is CASSLYTGGNTEAFF. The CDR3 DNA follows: TGTGCCAGCAGCTTGTATACAGGGGGGAACACTGAAGCTTTCTTT.

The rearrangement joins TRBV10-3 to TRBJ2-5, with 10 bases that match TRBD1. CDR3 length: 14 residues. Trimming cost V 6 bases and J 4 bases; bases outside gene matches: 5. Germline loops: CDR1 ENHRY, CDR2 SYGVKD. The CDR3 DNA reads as TGTGCCATCAGATCGACAGGGGGCGGAGAGACCCAGTACTTC. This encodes CAIRSTGGGETQYF.

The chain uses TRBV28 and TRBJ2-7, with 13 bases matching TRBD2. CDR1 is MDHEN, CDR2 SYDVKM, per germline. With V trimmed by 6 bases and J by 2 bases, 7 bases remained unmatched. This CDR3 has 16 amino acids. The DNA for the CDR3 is TGTGCCAGCAGCCCAATTACTAGCGGGAGGGCCTACGAGCAGTACTTC. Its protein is CASSPITSGRAYEQYF.

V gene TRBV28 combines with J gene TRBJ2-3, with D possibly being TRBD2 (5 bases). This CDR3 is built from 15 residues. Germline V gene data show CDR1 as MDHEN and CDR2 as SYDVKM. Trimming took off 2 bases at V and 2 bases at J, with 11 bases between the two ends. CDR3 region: CASSLVIGNTDTQYF. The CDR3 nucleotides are TGTGCCAGCAGTTTAGTCATCGGGAACACAGATACGCAGTATTTT.

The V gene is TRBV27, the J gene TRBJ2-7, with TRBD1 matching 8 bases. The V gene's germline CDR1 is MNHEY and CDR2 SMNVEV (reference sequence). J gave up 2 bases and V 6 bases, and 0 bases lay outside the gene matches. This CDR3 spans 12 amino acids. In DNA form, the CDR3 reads TGTGCCAGCAGGGACAGGGCCTACGAGCAGTACTTC. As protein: CASRDRAYEQYF.

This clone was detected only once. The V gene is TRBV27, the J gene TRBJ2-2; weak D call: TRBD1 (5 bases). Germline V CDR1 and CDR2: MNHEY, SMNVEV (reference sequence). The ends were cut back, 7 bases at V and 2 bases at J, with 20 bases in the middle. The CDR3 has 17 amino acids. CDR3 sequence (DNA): TGTGCCAGCACCCTACAGTCCGACAGATTCAACACCGGGGAGCTGTTTTTT. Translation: CASTLQSDRFNTGELFF.

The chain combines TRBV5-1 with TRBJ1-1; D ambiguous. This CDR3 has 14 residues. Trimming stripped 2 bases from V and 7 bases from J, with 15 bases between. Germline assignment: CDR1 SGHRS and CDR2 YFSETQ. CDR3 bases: TGCGCCAGCAGCTTTCTTTTCAAATTCAGTGAAGCTTTCTTT. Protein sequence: CASSFLFKFSEAFF.

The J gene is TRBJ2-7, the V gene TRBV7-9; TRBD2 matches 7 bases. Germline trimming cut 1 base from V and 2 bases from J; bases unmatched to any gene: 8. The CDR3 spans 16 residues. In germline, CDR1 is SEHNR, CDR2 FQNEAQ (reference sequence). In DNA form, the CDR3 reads TGTGCCAGCAGCTTAGTTCCGGCGGGAGTCGCCTACGAGCAGTACTTC. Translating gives CASSLVPAGVAYEQYF.

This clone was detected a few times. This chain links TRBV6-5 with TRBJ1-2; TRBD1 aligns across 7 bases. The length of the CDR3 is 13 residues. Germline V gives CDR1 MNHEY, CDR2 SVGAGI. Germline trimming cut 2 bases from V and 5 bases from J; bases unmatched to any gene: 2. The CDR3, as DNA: TGTGCCAGCAGTTACGTGACAGGGTATGGCTACACCTTC. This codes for CASSYVTGYGYTF.

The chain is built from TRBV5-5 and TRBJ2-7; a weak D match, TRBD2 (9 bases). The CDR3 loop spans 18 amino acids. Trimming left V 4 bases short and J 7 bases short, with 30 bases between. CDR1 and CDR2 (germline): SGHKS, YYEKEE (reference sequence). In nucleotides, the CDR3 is TGTGCCAGCAGCCCCTTAGCGGGAGACAGGGGCTTGTCTAAGGAGCAGTACTTC. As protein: CASSPLAGDRGLSKEQYF.

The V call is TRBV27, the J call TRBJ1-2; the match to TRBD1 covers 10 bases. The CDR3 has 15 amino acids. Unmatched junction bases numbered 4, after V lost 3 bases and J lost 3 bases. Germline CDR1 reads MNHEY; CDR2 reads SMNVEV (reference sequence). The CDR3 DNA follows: TGTGCCAGCAGTTTCGGGACAGGGGCTGACTATGGCTACACCTTC. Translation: CASSFGTGADYGYTF.

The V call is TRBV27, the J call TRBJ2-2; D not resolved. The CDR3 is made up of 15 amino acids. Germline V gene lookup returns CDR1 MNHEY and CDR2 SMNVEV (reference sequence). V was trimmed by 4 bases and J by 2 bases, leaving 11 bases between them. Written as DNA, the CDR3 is TGTGCCAGCAGTTCCCGAAGCACCAACACCGGGGAGCTGTTTTTT. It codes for CASSSRSTNTGELFF.

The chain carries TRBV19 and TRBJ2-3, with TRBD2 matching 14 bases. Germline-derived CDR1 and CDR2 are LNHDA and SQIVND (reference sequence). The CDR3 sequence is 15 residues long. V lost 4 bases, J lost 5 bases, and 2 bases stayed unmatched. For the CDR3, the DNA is TGTGCCAGTAGTAGACTAGCGGGAGGGATAGATACGCAGTATTTT. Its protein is CASSRLAGGIDTQYF. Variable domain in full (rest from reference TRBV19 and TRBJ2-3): DGGITQSPKYLFRKEGQNVTLSCEQNLNHDAMYWYRQDPGQGLRLIYYSQIVNDFQKGDIAEGYSVSREKKESFPLTVTSAQKNPTAFYLCASSRLAGGIDTQYFGPGTRLTVL.

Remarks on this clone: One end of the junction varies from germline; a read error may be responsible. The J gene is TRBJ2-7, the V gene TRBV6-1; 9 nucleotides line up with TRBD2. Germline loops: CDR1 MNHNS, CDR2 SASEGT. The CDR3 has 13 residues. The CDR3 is CASSVVLAGAKIF. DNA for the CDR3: TGTGCCAGCAGTGTAGTCTTAGCGGGAGCCAAAATCTTC.

The CDR3 region has the DNA TGCAGCGTGGGAATCCAGGGTGCCAACACTGAAGCTTTCTTT. As protein: CSVGIQGANTEAFF. The genes are TRBV29-1 and TRBJ1-1; perhaps TRBD1 as D (5 bases). The germline V gene has CDR1 SQVTM and CDR2 ANQGSEA. Trimming left V 6 bases short and J 2 bases short, with 16 bases between. CDR3 size: 14 residues. Drawing the rest from reference TRBV29-1 and TRBJ1-1, the complete variable domain is SAVISQKPSRDICQRGTSLTIQCQVDSQVTMMFWYRQQPGQSLTLIATANQGSEATYESGFVIDKFPISRPNLTFSTLTVSNMSPEDSSIYLCSVGIQGANTEAFFGQGTRLTVV.

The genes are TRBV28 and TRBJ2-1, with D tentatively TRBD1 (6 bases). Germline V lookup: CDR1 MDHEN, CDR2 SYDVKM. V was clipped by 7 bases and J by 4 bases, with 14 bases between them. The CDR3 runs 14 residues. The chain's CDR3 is CASKGDEDYNEQFF. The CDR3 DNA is TGTGCCAGCAAGGGGGACGAGGATTACAATGAGCAGTTCTTC.

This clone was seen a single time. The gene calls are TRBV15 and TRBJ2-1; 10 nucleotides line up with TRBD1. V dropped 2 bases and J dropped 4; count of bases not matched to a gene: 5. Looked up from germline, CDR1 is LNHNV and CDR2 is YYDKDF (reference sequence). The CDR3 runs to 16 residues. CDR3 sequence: CATSRLGQGSYNEQFF. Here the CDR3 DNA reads TGTGCCACCAGCAGATTGGGACAGGGGTCTTACAATGAGCAGTTCTTC.

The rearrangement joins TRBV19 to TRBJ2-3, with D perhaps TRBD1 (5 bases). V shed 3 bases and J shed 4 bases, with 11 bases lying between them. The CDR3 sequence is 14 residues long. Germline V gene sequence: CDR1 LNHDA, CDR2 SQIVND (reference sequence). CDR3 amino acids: CASSIQGWSDTQYF. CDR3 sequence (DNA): TGTGCCAGTAGTATCCAGGGTTGGTCAGATACGCAGTATTTT.

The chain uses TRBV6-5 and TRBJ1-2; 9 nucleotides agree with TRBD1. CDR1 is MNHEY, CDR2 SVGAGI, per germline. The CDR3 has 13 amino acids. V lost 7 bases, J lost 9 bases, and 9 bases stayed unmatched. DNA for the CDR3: TGTGCCAGCACCAACGAAGGACAGGGGAGCTACACCTTC. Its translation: CASTNEGQGSYTF.

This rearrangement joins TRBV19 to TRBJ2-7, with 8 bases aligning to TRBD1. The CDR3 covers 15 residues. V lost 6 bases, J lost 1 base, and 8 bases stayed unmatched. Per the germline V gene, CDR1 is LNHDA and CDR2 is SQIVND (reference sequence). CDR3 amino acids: CASSVTGVESYEQYF. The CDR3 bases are TGTGCCAGTAGCGTGACAGGGGTCGAATCCTACGAGCAGTACTTC.

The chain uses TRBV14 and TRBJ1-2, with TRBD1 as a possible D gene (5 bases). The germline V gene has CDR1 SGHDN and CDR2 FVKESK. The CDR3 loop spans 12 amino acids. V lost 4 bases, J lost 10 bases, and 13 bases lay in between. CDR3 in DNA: TGTGCCAGCAGCCCCATCCCGACAGACTACACCTTC. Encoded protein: CASSPIPTDYTF.

CDR3 in DNA: TGTGCCAGCAGTCTAGGGGGCGATGGCTACACCTTC. The encoded protein is CASSLGGDGYTF. The rearrangement joins TRBV9 to TRBJ1-2, with 7 bases fitting TRBD1. Trimming removed 5 bases from V and 6 bases from J; junction bases left unmatched: 4. The CDR3 spans 12 residues. Germline CDR1 is SGDLS and CDR2 is YYNGEE.

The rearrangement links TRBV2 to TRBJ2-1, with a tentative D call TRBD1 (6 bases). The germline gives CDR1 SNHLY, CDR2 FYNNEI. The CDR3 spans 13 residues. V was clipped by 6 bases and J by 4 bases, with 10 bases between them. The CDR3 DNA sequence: TGTGCCAGCAGAACAGGGCCTTACAATGAGCAGTTCTTC. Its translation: CASRTGPYNEQFF.

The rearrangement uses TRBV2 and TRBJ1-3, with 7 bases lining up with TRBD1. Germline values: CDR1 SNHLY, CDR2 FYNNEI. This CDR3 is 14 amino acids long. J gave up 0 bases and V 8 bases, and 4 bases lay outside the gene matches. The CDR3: CASGRDSSGNTIYF. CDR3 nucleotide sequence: TGTGCCAGCGGCCGGGACAGCTCTGGAAACACCATATATTTT.

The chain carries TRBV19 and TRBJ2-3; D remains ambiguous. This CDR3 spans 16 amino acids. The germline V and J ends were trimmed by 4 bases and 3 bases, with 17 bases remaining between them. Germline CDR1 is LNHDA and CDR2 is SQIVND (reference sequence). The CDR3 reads CASSRSSPLATDTQYF. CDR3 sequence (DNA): TGTGCCAGTAGTAGAAGTAGCCCACTCGCAACAGATACGCAGTATTTT.

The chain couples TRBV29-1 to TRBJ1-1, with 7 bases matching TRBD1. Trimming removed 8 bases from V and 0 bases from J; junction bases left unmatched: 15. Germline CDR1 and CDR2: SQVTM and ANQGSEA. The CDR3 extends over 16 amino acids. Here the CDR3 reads CSSGAPGGSMNTEAFF. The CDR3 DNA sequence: TGCAGCAGTGGGGCCCCAGGGGGTTCGATGAACACTGAAGCTTTCTTT.

CDR3 DNA sequence: TGTGCTAGTGGTTCTACCGGGACTAGTAATAATGAGCAGTTCTTC. This codes for CASGSTGTSNNEQFF. This chain connects TRBV12-5 to TRBJ2-1, with 8 bases fitting TRBD2. The CDR3 totals 15 residues. The V gene's germline CDR1 is LGHNT and CDR2 FRNRAP. V shed 4 bases and J 7 bases; nucleotides not matched to a gene: 9.

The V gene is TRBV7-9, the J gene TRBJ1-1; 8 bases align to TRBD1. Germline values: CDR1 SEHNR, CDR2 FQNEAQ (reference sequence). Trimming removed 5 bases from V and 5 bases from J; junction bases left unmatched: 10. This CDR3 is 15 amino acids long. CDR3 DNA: TGTGCCAGCAGCCATCCTACAGGGGGACGTACTGAAGCTTTCTTT. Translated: CASSHPTGGRTEAFF.